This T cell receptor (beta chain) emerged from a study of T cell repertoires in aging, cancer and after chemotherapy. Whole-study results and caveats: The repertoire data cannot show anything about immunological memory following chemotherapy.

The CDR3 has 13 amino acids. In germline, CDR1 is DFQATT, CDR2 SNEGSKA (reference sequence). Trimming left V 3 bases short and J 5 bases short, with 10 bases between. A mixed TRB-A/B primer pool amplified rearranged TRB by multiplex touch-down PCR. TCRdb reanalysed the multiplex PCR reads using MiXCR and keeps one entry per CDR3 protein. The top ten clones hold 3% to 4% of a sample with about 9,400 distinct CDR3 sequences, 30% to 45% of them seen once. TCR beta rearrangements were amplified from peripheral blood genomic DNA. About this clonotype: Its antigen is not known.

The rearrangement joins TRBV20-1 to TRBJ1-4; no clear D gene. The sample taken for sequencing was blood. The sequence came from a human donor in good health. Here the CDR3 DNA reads TGCAGTGCTAGCTCGGGGTCAAATGAAAAACTGTTTTTT. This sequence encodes CSASSGSNEKLFF.